This T cell receptor beta chain originates from a study of vaccination and CD4 T cells after COVID-19. The sample's treatment: roughly 10-day PBMC culture with coronavirus spike peptide pools or control peptides (ViraFEST assay). At the Johns Hopkins FTIC core, DNA taken from cultured CD4+ T cells was sequenced by way of the Oncomine TCR Beta short-read assay. TCRdb fed the PCR reads into MiXCR, producing one record per CDR3 protein. Of some 15,000 distinct CDR3 sequences listed, 50% to 55% are singletons. The V gene's germline CDR1 is DFQATT and CDR2 SNEGSKA (reference sequence). This CDR3 contains 14 residues. V lost 5 bases and J lost 5; bases outside the gene matches: 11. As regards this clonotype: The target antigen is unknown.

The chain couples TRBV20-1 to TRBJ2-5; 7 nucleotides agree with TRBD2. The material sequenced was CD4+ T cells from blood, cultured in vitro. The clonotype comes from a human donor who had recovered from COVID-19. The CDR3 bases are TGCAGTGCTCGGAGGCGCGGGAGTGGGGAGACCCAGTACTTC. Its protein is CSARRRGSGETQYF.